This is a list of T cell receptor beta chains from one sample in a study of T-cell memory formation after mild COVID-19. Using its own MiXCR run on the 5' RACE reads, TCRdb lists one record per CDR3 protein. The table lists 14,000 to 15,000 distinct CDR3 sequences, around a fifth of them singletons, with 50% to 65% in the top ten. Sequenced input: PBMCs or a T cell subset sorted from them (not recorded which). All receptors derive from a man younger than 35 who had mild COVID-19 (a few samples of this study predate the infection). Cell type and time point are not known. CDR3s include the opening cysteine and the closing phenylalanine or tryptophan. The order of the fields is clone size, D gene, V gene, J gene, CDR3 DNA, CDR3 protein. D genes are given only for firm matches. Only part of the rows carry a size: once, few, many, or a class if the clone is expanded.

many	TRBD1	TRBV6-6	TRBJ1-2	TGTGCCAGCAGTTACCCGACAGGGGGCGAGGGCTATGGCTACACCTTC	CASSYPTGGEGYGYTF
many	NA	TRBV6-5	TRBJ1-2	TGTGCCAGCAGAGAGGTCGGCTATGGCTACACCTTC	CASREVGYGYTF
many	NA	TRBV4-3	TRBJ2-1	TGCGCCAGCAGCCAGGACTACAATGAGCAGTTCTTC	CASSQDYNEQFF
NA	NA	TRBV7-9	TRBJ2-3	TGTGCCAGCAGCAAGGGACTTTTGGATACGCAGTATTTT	CASSKGLLDTQYF
few	TRBD2	TRBV10-2	TRBJ2-7	TGCGCCACAGGAGGTAGCGGGGGAAAATGGGAGCAGTACTTC	CATGGSGGKWEQYF
many	NA	TRBV20-1	TRBJ1-2	TGCAGTGCTAGAGAGATTCAGGACGGCTACACCTTC	CSAREIQDGYTF
many	TRBD2	TRBV5-6	TRBJ2-1	TGTGCCAGCAGTTTAATAATAGGACTAGCGGCCCAATTGTCCTCCTACAATGAGCAGTTCTTC	CASSLIIGLAAQLSSYNEQFF
many	TRBD1	TRBV5-1	TRBJ1-1	TGCGCCAGCAGCACGGCCGGGACAGGGCTAATGAACACTGAAGCTTTCTTT	CASSTAGTGLMNTEAFF
NA	NA	TRBV2	TRBJ2-1	TGTGCCAGCGACTCCTACAATGAGCAGTTCTTC	CASDSYNEQFF
many	TRBD2	TRBV19	TRBJ2-1	TGTGCCAGTAGTGGGACTAGCGGGGATTACAATGAGCAGTTCTTC	CASSGTSGDYNEQFF
many	NA	TRBV7-6	TRBJ2-5	TGTGCCAGCAGCTTAGCGAAGAAGTGGTCACAGACCCAGTACTTC	CASSLAKKWSQTQYF
many	TRBD1	TRBV10-3	TRBJ1-2	TGTGCCATCAGTGGGGGGGGACAGTTCGAGAACTATGGCTACACCTTC	CAISGGGQFENYGYTF
NA	NA	TRBV7-2	TRBJ1-5	TGTGCCAGCAGCTTATGGCCCAATCAGCCCCAGCATTTT	CASSLWPNQPQHF
NA	NA	TRBV4-1	TRBJ2-3	TGCGCCAGCGGAAATGCGGGGAACACAGATACGCAGTATTTT	CASGNAGNTDTQYF
many	NA	TRBV7-2	TRBJ2-1	TGTGCCAGCAGCTTAAATCCCCCGGGGGGCCCCTCCTACAATGAGCAGTTCTTC	CASSLNPPGGPSYNEQFF
NA	NA	TRBV3-1	TRBJ2-7	TGTGCCAGCAGCCAAGATCGGGACCTAACCTACGAGCAGTACTTC	CASSQDRDLTYEQYF
many	NA	TRBV10-3	TRBJ2-7	TGTGCCATCAGTGAGGAGGCAGGTATGGACTTC	CAISEEAGMDF
many	NA	TRBV11-2	TRBJ2-1	TGTGCCAGCAGCTTTCACTCTCTCTACAATGAGCAGTTCTTC	CASSFHSLYNEQFF
many	TRBD2	TRBV10-3	TRBJ2-3	TGTGCCATCAGTGAGTGGGGCGGGGGGGCCACAGATACGCAGTATTTT	CAISEWGGGATDTQYF
few	TRBD1	TRBV6-2/TRBV6-3	TRBJ2-2	TGTGCCACCCAGACAGGGAAGAACACCGGGGAGCTGTTTTTT	CATQTGKNTGELFF
many	TRBD2	TRBV12-3/TRBV12-4	TRBJ2-1	TGTGCCAGCAGCCCTGGGACTAGCAGCTACAATGAGCAGTTCTTC	CASSPGTSSYNEQFF
few	NA	TRBV7-2	TRBJ2-7	TGTGCCAGCAGCTTCGCTAATTCAGGACCTTACGAGCAGTACTTC	CASSFANSGPYEQYF
few	NA	TRBV28	TRBJ1-5	TGTGCCAGCACCTGGACCTATAGCAATCAGCCCCAGCATTTT	CASTWTYSNQPQHF
NA	NA	TRBV12-3/TRBV12-4	TRBJ1-2	TGTGCCAGCAGGCAACACAGAAACTATGGCTACACCTTC	CASRQHRNYGYTF
few	NA	TRBV6-2/TRBV6-3	TRBJ2-5	TGTGCCAGCAGTTACTCGTTTGGACGGCTCCGGGAGACCCAGTACTTC	CASSYSFGRLRETQYF
many	TRBD1	TRBV7-2	TRBJ2-7	TGTGCCAGCAGCTTAGCCGGGACAGGGGTGAAAGAGCAGTACTTC	CASSLAGTGVKEQYF
NA	NA	TRBV7-8	TRBJ2-2	TGTGCCAGCAGGACTTTGGGAACCGGGGAGCTGTTTTTT	CASRTLGTGELFF
many	NA	TRBV6-5	TRBJ1-5	TGTGCCAGCAGACTTCCCAGGACAGAAAGCAATCAGCCCCAGCATTTT	CASRLPRTESNQPQHF
many	TRBD2	TRBV6-5	TRBJ2-1	TGTGCCAGCAGTTCCGCGGGGGGATTTTACAATGAGCAGTTCTTC	CASSSAGGFYNEQFF
many	NA	TRBV29-1	TRBJ1-2	TGCAGCGTTGATTTGGGTCACACCTTC	CSVDLGHTF
few	NA	TRBV29-1	TRBJ2-1	TGCAGCGTTGAACGAAACAATGAGCAGTTCTTC	CSVERNNEQFF
many	TRBD1	TRBV9	TRBJ1-3	TGTGCCAGCAGCCCCCAGGGGGGGGGAAACACCATATATTTT	CASSPQGGGNTIYF
many	TRBD1	TRBV5-1	TRBJ1-1	TGCGCCAGCAGCCCCGGGACAGTCCTAACGAACACTGAAGCTTTCTTT	CASSPGTVLTNTEAFF
NA	TRBD2	TRBV27	TRBJ2-3	TGTGCCAGCAGTTTAAGCGGGGGGCCCACCCCAGCGCAGTATTTT	CASSLSGGPTPAQYF
few	TRBD2	TRBV7-2	TRBJ2-2	TGTGCCAGCAGCCGGACTAGCGGGGGGGCCGTAATCGGGGAGCTGTTTTTT	CASSRTSGGAVIGELFF
many	NA	TRBV9	TRBJ2-2	TGTGCCAGCAGCTCAGGATTGGACTACACCGGGGAGCTGTTTTTT	CASSSGLDYTGELFF
many	NA	TRBV7-2	TRBJ1-2	TGTGCCAGCAGCCCAGACACGAACTATGGCTACACCTTC	CASSPDTNYGYTF
few	TRBD2	TRBV19	TRBJ2-1	TGTGCCAGTAGTATCTGGGCTAGCGGGGGACACACGGGCAATGAGCAGTTCTTC	CASSIWASGGHTGNEQFF
NA	NA	TRBV12-3/TRBV12-4	TRBJ1-2	TGTGCCAGCAGTTTCGGGACTGGAGTTGGCTACACCTTC	CASSFGTGVGYTF
many	NA	TRBV5-1	TRBJ2-5	TGCGCCAGCAGCTTGGCCGAAACTAGTCTCCAAGAGACCCAGTACTTC	CASSLAETSLQETQYF
many	NA	TRBV19	TRBJ2-2	TGTGCCAGTAGCAGATACCGGGACTCCACCGGGGAGCTGTTTTTT	CASSRYRDSTGELFF
NA	TRBD2	TRBV11-2	TRBJ2-5	TGTGCCAGCAGCTTAGATGAGAGCGGGGGGTACCAAGAGACCCAGTACTTC	CASSLDESGGYQETQYF
NA	NA	TRBV7-8	TRBJ2-7	TGTGCCAGCAGCCCGCCAATCGGACAGTTAACCTACGAGCAGTACTTC	CASSPPIGQLTYEQYF
many	NA	TRBV12-3/TRBV12-4	TRBJ1-1	TGTGCCAGCAGTTTATTACAGGGCTATACTGAAGCTTTCTTT	CASSLLQGYTEAFF
many	NA	TRBV14	TRBJ1-1	TGTGCCAGCAGCCACCTCCCACAGGGTATAGGCACTGAAGCTTTCTTT	CASSHLPQGIGTEAFF
many	NA	TRBV6-2/TRBV6-3	TRBJ2-3	TGTGCCAGCTCCCCGGGAGCAGATACGCAGTATTTT	CASSPGADTQYF
many	NA	TRBV27	TRBJ1-5	TGTGCCAGCAAACAGGGTTATGGAAATCAGCCCCAGCATTTT	CASKQGYGNQPQHF
many	TRBD1	TRBV12-3/TRBV12-4	TRBJ1-2	TGTGCCAGCAGACCTACAGGGGGCGGTGGCTATGGCTACACCTTC	CASRPTGGGGYGYTF
many	NA	TRBV12-5	TRBJ1-1	TGTGCTAGTGGTTTGGTAACAGGATGGAACACTGAAGCTTTCTTT	CASGLVTGWNTEAFF
many	NA	TRBV15	TRBJ1-1	TGTGCCACCAGCAGAGATCTCAGGTTTATCGCTGAAGCTTTCTTT	CATSRDLRFIAEAFF
many	TRBD1	TRBV7-2	TRBJ1-1	TGTGCCAGCAGGTACAGGGGGCCGGCGAACACTGAAGCTTTCTTT	CASRYRGPANTEAFF
NA	TRBD2	TRBV19	TRBJ2-7	TGTGCCAGTAGTAAGGTGGGAGGGACCTACGAGCAGTACTTC	CASSKVGGTYEQYF
NA	NA	TRBV10-1	TRBJ2-3	TGCGCCAGCAGTGTGCTTTCGGGCAGGTGGGATACGCAGTATTTT	CASSVLSGRWDTQYF
few	NA	TRBV18	TRBJ1-5	TGTGCCAGCTCACCAGGGGGTGGCAATCAGCCCCAGCATTTT	CASSPGGGNQPQHF
many	NA	TRBV5-1	TRBJ1-1	TGCGCCAGCAGCTTGACAGGGTGGGGCACTGAAGCTTTCTTT	CASSLTGWGTEAFF
many	NA	TRBV7-9	TRBJ2-3	TGTGCCAGCAGCTTAGTCGGAGGGGGGGAAGATACGCAGTATTTT	CASSLVGGGEDTQYF
many	NA	TRBV4-3	TRBJ2-2	TGCGCCAGCAGCCAATGGGCCCGGGAGAACACCGGGGAGCTGTTTTTT	CASSQWARENTGELFF
many	NA	TRBV6-5	TRBJ1-2	TGTGCCAGCAGCCCTGGTTGGGGAGCCTATGGCTACACCTTC	CASSPGWGAYGYTF